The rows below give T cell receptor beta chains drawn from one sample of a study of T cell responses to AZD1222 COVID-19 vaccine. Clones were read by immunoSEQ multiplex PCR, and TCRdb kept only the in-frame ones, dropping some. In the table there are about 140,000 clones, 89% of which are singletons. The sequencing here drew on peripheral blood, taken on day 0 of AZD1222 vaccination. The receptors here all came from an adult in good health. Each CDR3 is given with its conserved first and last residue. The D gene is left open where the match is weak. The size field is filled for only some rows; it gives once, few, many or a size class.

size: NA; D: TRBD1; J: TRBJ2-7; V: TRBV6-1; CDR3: CASSERTGGSYEQYF; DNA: TGTGCCAGCAGTGAGAGGACAGGGGGCTCCTACGAGCAGTACTTC
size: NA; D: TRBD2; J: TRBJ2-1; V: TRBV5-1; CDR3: CASSLVSGGPNNEQFF; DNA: TGCGCCAGCAGCTTGGTATCGGGAGGGCCGAACAATGAGCAGTTCTTC
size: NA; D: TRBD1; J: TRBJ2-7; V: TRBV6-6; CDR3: CASSYAGTGGFEQYF; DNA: TGTGCCAGCAGTTACGCGGGGACAGGGGGCTTTGAGCAGTACTTC
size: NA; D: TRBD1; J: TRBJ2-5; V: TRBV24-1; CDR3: CATSDGGTGGQETQYF; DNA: TGTGCCACCAGTGATGGGGGGACAGGGGGGCAAGAGACCCAGTACTTC
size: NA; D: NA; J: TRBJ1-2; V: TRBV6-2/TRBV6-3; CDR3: CASSYSATGTIYGYTF; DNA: TGTGCCAGCAGTTACTCGGCAACAGGGACCATCTATGGCTACACCTTC
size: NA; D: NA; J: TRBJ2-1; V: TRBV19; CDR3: CASSIVGIGEQFF; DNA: TGTGCCAGTAGTATCGTCGGGATAGGTGAGCAGTTCTTC
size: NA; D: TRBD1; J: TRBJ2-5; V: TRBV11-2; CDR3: CASSLADRDRVFETQYF; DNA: TGTGCCAGCAGCTTAGCCGACCGGGACAGAGTCTTCGAGACCCAGTACTTC
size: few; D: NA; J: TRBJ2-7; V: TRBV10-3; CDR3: CAISPSPYEQYF; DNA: TGTGCCATCAGCCCTTCCCCCTACGAGCAGTACTTC
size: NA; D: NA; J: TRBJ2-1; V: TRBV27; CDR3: CASSLGGIGNEQFF; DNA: TGTGCCAGCAGTTTAGGGGGAATTGGAAATGAGCAGTTCTTC
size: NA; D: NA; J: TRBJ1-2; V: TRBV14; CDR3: CASSQEPLQGNYGYTF; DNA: TGTGCCAGCAGCCAAGAACCGTTACAGGGAAACTATGGCTACACCTTC
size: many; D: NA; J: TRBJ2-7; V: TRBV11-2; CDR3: CASSTHRLYEQYF; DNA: TGTGCCAGCAGCACCCACAGGCTGTACGAGCAGTACTTC
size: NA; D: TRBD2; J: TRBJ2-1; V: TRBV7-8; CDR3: CASSFLSGGVGYNEQFF; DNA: TGTGCCAGCAGCTTCCTTAGCGGGGGAGTGGGGTACAATGAGCAGTTCTTC
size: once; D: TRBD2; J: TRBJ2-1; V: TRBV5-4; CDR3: CASSLAPGTRRLRAYNEQFF; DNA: TGTGCCAGCAGCTTGGCTCCCGGGACTAGGAGGCTAAGGGCCTACAATGAGCAGTTCTTC
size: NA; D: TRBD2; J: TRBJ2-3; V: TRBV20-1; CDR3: CSASLRRGGSTDTQYF; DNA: TGCAGTGCTAGTTTGCGGCGGGGGGGAAGCACAGATACGCAGTATTTT
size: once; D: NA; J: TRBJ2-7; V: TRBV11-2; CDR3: CASSLGLRGSYEQYF; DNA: TGTGCCAGCAGCTTAGGGCTCCGAGGATCCTACGAGCAGTACTTC
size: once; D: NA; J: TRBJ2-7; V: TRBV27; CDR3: CASSPSSSYEQYF; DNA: TGTGCCAGCAGTCCCTCCAGCTCCTACGAGCAGTACTTC
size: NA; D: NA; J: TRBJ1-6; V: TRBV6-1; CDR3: CASSEAIPKGSYNSPLHF; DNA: TGTGCCAGCAGTGAAGCCATTCCTAAGGGCTCCTATAATTCACCCCTCCACTTT
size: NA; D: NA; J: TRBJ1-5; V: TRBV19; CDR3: CASSDRPLSNQPQHF; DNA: TGTGCCAGTAGCGACAGGCCCCTAAGCAATCAGCCCCAGCATTTT
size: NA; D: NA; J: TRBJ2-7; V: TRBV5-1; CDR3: CASSFGGSYEQYF; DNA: TGCGCCAGCAGCTTTGGGGGCTCCTACGAGCAGTACTTC
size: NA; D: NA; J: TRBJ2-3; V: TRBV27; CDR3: CASSLQGIPRDTQYF; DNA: TGTGCCAGCAGTTTACAAGGTATCCCTAGAGATACGCAGTATTTT
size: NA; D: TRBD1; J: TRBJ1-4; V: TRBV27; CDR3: CASSLRGLDRGTNEKLFF; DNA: TGTGCCAGCAGTCTGAGGGGGCTAGACAGGGGAACTAATGAAAAACTGTTTTTT
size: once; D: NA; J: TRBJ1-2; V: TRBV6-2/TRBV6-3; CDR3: CASSYGGYGYTF; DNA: TGTGCCAGCAGTTACGGGGGCTATGGCTACACCTTC
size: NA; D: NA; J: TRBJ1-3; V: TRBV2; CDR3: CASRIQGYSGNTIYF; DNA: TGTGCCAGCAGGATACAGGGCTACTCTGGAAACACCATATATTTT
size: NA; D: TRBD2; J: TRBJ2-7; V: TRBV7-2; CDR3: CASSLGVLAASSYEQYF; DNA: TGTGCCAGCAGCTTAGGGGTCCTAGCGGCTAGCTCCTACGAGCAGTACTTC
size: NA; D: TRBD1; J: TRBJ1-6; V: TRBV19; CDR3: CASSQQDRFYNSPLHF; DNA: TGTGCCAGTAGTCAACAGGACAGGTTTTATAATTCACCCCTCCACTTT
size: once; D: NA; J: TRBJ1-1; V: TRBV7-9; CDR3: CASSWGPVLNTEAFF; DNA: TGTGCCAGCAGCTGGGGTCCGGTATTGAACACTGAAGCTTTCTTT
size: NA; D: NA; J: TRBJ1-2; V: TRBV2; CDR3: CASSEAFKSYGYTF; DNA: TGTGCCAGCAGTGAAGCCTTCAAGTCCTATGGCTACACCTTC
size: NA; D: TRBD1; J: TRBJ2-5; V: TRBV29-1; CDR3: CSYQGAETQYF; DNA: TGCAGCTACCAGGGGGCTGAGACCCAGTACTTC
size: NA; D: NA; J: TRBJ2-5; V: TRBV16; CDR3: CASSQSPGLQETQYF; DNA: TGTGCCAGCAGCCAATCCCCAGGGCTTCAAGAGACCCAGTACTTC
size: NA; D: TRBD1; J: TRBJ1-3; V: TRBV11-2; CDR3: CASKSTGTGGGNTIYF; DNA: TGTGCCAGTAAATCAACCGGGACAGGAGGGGGAAACACCATATATTTT
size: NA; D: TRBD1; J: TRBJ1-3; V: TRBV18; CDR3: CASSHRQGTEASGNTIYF; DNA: TGTGCCAGCTCACATCGACAGGGTACAGAAGCCTCTGGAAACACCATATATTTT
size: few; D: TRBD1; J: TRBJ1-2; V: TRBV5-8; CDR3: CASSFTGGGSPGYTF; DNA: TGTGCCAGCAGCTTTACAGGGGGAGGGTCTCCCGGCTACACCTTC
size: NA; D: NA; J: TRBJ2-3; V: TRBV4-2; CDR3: CASSPPTALGTQYF; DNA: TGTGCCAGCAGCCCCCCGACTGCCCTGGGGACGCAGTATTTT
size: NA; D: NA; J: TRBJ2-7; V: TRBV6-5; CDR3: CASRRTVSYEQYF; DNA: TGTGCCAGCAGGAGGACAGTTTCCTACGAGCAGTACTTC
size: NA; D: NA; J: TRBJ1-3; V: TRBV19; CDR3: CASSIWRSSYIPSGNTIYF; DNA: TGTGCCAGTAGTATTTGGAGGTCGTCGTATATCCCTTCTGGAAACACCATATATTTT
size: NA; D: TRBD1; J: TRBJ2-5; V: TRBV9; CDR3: CASRPGTGALQETQYF; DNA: TGTGCCAGCAGGCCCGGGACAGGGGCCCTCCAAGAGACCCAGTACTTC
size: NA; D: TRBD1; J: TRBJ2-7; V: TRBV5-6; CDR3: CASSLGQGRAEQYF; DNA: TGTGCCAGCAGCTTGGGACAGGGAAGGGCCGAGCAGTACTTC
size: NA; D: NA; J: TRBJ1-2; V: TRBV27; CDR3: CASAHPDQKQNGYTF; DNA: TGTGCCAGCGCACACCCGGACCAGAAACAAAATGGCTACACCTTC
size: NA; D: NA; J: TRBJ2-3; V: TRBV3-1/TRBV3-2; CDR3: CASSQVVRGTDTQYF; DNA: TGTGCCAGCAGCCAAGTGGTCCGGGGAACAGATACGCAGTATTTT
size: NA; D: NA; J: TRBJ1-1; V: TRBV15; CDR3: CATSRDLGSEAFF; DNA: TGTGCCACCAGCAGAGATCTGGGGAGTGAAGCTTTCTTT
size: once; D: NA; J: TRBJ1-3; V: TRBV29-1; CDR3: CSVEDRAGIVGNTIYF; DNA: TGCAGCGTTGAAGATAGGGCCGGAATTGTTGGAAACACCATATATTTT
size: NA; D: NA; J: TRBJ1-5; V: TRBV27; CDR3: CASSLARGKEPQHF; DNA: TGTGCCAGCAGTTTAGCTCGGGGCAAGGAGCCCCAGCATTTT